The 2 T cell receptor beta chains listed next were all sequenced from one sample in a study of shared clonotypes between healthy human individuals. Libraries were prepared by immunoSEQ multiplex PCR; TCRdb keeps only in-frame clonotypes and omits some of them. In the table there are 2 million to 3 million clones, 80% to 95% of which are singletons. The source material was naive CD4+ T cells from PBMCs. As to subset: CD45RA+ positively selected. Source of these receptors: a man aged 18 to 29 in good health. Some clones in this sample may be carry-over from other donors' samples.

The chain recombines TRBV19 with TRBJ2-1; TRBD2 aligns across 9 bases. The V gene end was trimmed by 1 base and the J gene end by 6 bases; junction bases not matched to a gene: 13. The CDR3 consists of 18 residues. CDR1 and CDR2 (germline): LNHDA, SQIVND (reference sequence). The CDR3 nucleotides read TGTGCCAGTAGTATAGTTCGTGCTAGCGGGGAAGTTACCAATGAGCAGTTCTTC. Protein product: CASSIVRASGEVTNEQFF.

This rearrangement joins TRBV28 to TRBJ2-4, with a weak D call TRBD2 (6 bases). The CDR3 is 15 amino acids. Germline V gene lookup returns CDR1 MDHEN and CDR2 SYDVKM. Deletions cut 6 bases from V and 5 bases from J, with 17 bases between. CDR3 bases: TGTGCCAGCAGCCCCCCCGGCGGAGGGGAAAACATTCAGTACTTC. This encodes CASSPPGGGENIQYF.